Listed below are T cell receptor beta chains from one sample, sequenced in a study of preoperative IRX-2 immunotherapy in early breast cancer. Repertoires were generated with immunoSEQ multiplex PCR, while TCRdb's copy carries only in-frame clones and drops some. The sample has approximately 30,000 clones, nearly 95% seen once; the top ten hold 5% to 7.5%. Sample acquisition took place from a patient treated with IRX-2 immunotherapy. Receptors were obtained from a human donor with breast cancer. CDR3s include the opening cysteine and the closing phenylalanine or tryptophan. D genes are given only for firm matches. Not all rows give a size; the values are once, few, many and, for expanded clones, a class.

J gene	V gene	D gene	clone size	CDR3 DNA	CDR3 protein
TRBJ1-1	TRBV2	.	.	TGTGCCAGCAGGGGAACTAACGGGACTCCAAACCGCGAAGCTTTCTTT	CASRGTNGTPNREAFF
TRBJ2-1	TRBV14	.	.	TGTGCCAGCAGCCAAGATTGGTCAGCCAATGAGCAGTTCTTC	CASSQDWSANEQFF
TRBJ2-7	TRBV30	.	once	TGTGCCGGGACAAGGGGACTCTACGAGCAGTACTTC	CAGTRGLYEQYF
TRBJ2-1	TRBV6-6	TRBD2	.	TGTGCCAGCAGTTACGGGGTGGGGAGGGTCCATGAGCAGTTCTTC	CASSYGVGRVHEQFF
TRBJ1-1	TRBV7-3	.	once	TGTGCTTCCTCTCGACAGACGAACACTGAAGCTTTCTTT	CASSRQTNTEAFF
TRBJ2-7	TRBV27	.	.	TGTGCCAGCAGTTTAGTAGGCCAGCGGGCATTCTACGAGCAGTACTTC	CASSLVGQRAFYEQYF
TRBJ1-2	TRBV6-5	.	.	TGTGCCAGCAGGCGCGGGACCTCCAGTGGCTACACCTTC	CASRRGTSSGYTF
TRBJ2-1	TRBV14	TRBD2	.	TGTGCCAGCAGCCGGCAACTAGCGGTGAACAATGAGCAGTTCTTC	CASSRQLAVNNEQFF
TRBJ2-1	TRBV7-2	.	.	TGTGCCAGCAGCTTGTACGGGGAAGGTTTAAGTGAGCAGTTCTTC	CASSLYGEGLSEQFF
TRBJ2-3	TRBV29-1	.	.	TGCAGCGTTGATAGGTGGTGGGGCAGGAAGGTAGCAGATACGCAGTATTTT	CSVDRWWGRKVADTQYF
TRBJ1-1	TRBV19	.	.	TGTGCCAGTCACACGGGAATGAACACTGAAGCTTTCTTT	CASHTGMNTEAFF
TRBJ1-2	TRBV4-3	.	.	TGCGCCAGCAGCCAAGATCAGGCCGAAGCAAGTTATGGCTACACCTTC	CASSQDQAEASYGYTF
TRBJ1-2	TRBV6-1	.	.	TGTGCCAGCAGTGAAGTCCTTCGGACCCTGTTCTATGGCTACACCTTC	CASSEVLRTLFYGYTF
TRBJ2-7	TRBV7-7	TRBD1	.	TGTGCTAGCAGCGCCAACAGGGGAGACGAGCAGTACTTC	CASSANRGDEQYF
TRBJ2-1	TRBV27	TRBD2	.	TGTGCCAGCAGTCCGGGACTAGTGGGGGAGAGGGATTTCACGGATGAGCAGTTCTTC	CASSPGLVGERDFTDEQFF
TRBJ1-2	TRBV27	TRBD1	.	TGTGCCAGCAGTTTTCCCTGGGACAGGGGGCGGGTCTATGGCTACACCTTC	CASSFPWDRGRVYGYTF
TRBJ1-3	TRBV5-1	.	.	TGCGCCAGCAGCTTGAGGGAAACAGGCTCTGGAAACACCATATATTTT	CASSLRETGSGNTIYF
TRBJ2-7	TRBV6-6	.	.	TGTGCCAGCAGACCCTCCGGCGGGGCCTACGAGCAGTACTTC	CASRPSGGAYEQYF
TRBJ1-2	TRBV7-3	.	.	TGTGCCAGCAGTTCGACGGCATCACCCGGGACACCGGATGGTTTAACCTTC	CASSSTASPGTPDGLTF
TRBJ1-6	TRBV18	TRBD1	.	TGTGCCAGCTCGCCTGGACAGGGTCATTCACCCCTCCACTTT	CASSPGQGHSPLHF
TRBJ2-5	TRBV7-8	.	.	TGTGCCAGCAGCTTTATTTTGGAGACCCAGTACTTC	CASSFILETQYF